Following are 3 T cell receptor beta chains from one sample sequenced in a study of blood T cells in healthy people across ages. Primed by a sample-barcoded 5' primer and a J-beta primer mix, a second PCR proceeded for about 6 to 12 cycles. TCRdb itself ran the 5' RACE reads through MiXCR, one entry per CDR3 protein. The data hold 1.8 million or so distinct CDR3 sequences, with 30% to 40% observed a single time. The material sequenced was blood. The receptors here all came from a human donor in good health.

This clonotype was counted only a few times. V is TRBV7-3 and J is TRBJ2-5; TRBD1 or TRBD2 may be the D gene (5 bases each). Germline assignment: CDR1 SGHTA and CDR2 FQGTGA. V was pared by 5 bases and J by 11 bases, with 18 bases between. CDR3 length: 13 amino acids. The CDR3 reads CASSLEGIGEQYF. In DNA, the CDR3 is TGTGCCAGCAGCCTCGAGGGGATCGGTGAGCAGTACTTC.

This clonotype was observed a few times. The V call is TRBV10-3, the J call TRBJ2-3; D assignment may be TRBD1 or TRBD2 (6 bases each). V gave up 9 bases and J gave up 0 bases, with 16 bases separating them. The CDR3 has 15 residues. Germline CDR1 ENHRY, CDR2 SYGVKD. The CDR3 sequence is CAISRGTISTDTQYF. The DNA for the CDR3 is TGTGCCATTTCCCGCGGGACAATTAGCACAGATACGCAGTATTTT.

This clonotype was counted a few times. The V and J genes are TRBV20-1 and TRBJ2-5; D gene uncertain. Trimming shortened V by 1 base and J by 5 bases, and 11 bases separated the two germline ends. The CDR3 covers 13 residues. Per germline, CDR1 DFQATT and CDR2 SNEGSKA (reference sequence). The CDR3 here is CSARAGYRETQYF. The CDR3 nucleotides read TGCAGTGCTAGAGCCGGGTATCGGGAGACCCAGTACTTC.